This T cell receptor beta chain emerged from a study of T cells in Graves' hyperthyroidism and ophthalmopathy. Using RNA transcripts as the source, TCR beta CDR3 regions were amplified. Using the HTBI primer set, a first-round RT-PCR was run on the TCR CDR3. Each CDR3 protein gets one entry after TCRdb re-called the multiplex PCR reads with MiXCR. The sample shows a few hundred thousand distinct CDR3 sequences, about 13% of them seen only once. Study findings and constraints: Most clonotypes that expanded in the thyroid above 0.001 also showed up in blood. From stable hyperthyroidism, ophthalmopathy was separated by a 13 V-J model.

The table lists this clonotype with many counts. Its antigen is not known. The TCR originated in a woman younger than 30 with Graves' hyperthyroidism. The sequenced sample was blood.

The CDR3, as DNA: TGTGCCAGCAGCCAAACTTTCCAAGAGACCCAGTACTTC. It yields the protein CASSQTFQETQYF. The chain carries TRBV3-1 and TRBJ2-5, with no clear D. Trimming pared 2 bases from V and 1 base from J, leaving 5 bases between. This CDR3 is built from 13 residues. Per germline, CDR1 LGHDT and CDR2 YNNKEL (reference sequence).